The text below deals with one T cell receptor (beta chain). Its specificity is not known. This sample is drawn from a study of blood T cells in healthy people across ages. Isolation recovered at least 7 million PBMCs from every sample. Total RNA, at least 5 micrograms per sample, was extracted from PBMCs. CDR3 size: 15 residues. In germline, CDR1 is SGHRS, CDR2 YFSETQ. V was shortened by 1 base and J by 0 bases, with 11 bases between the two germline ends. The study's findings and limits: The study regarded diversity estimates from one million T cells as underestimates.

A sample-barcoded 5' primer and a J-beta primer mix were used in a second PCR of roughly 6 to 11 cycles. Template switching added a 12-random-nucleotide identifier to every cDNA molecule. TCRdb re-called the 5' RACE reads through MiXCR, storing one row per CDR3 protein. The data show roughly 1.9 million distinct CDR3 sequences, around 40% seen once. The sequenced sample consisted of blood. The TCR was taken from a human donor in good health. The chain recombines TRBV5-1 with TRBJ2-7; D might be TRBD1 (5 bases). CDR3 sequence reads: CASSLQGESSYEQYF. CDR3 nucleotides: TGCGCCAGCAGCTTGCAGGGCGAGAGCTCCTACGAGCAGTACTTC.